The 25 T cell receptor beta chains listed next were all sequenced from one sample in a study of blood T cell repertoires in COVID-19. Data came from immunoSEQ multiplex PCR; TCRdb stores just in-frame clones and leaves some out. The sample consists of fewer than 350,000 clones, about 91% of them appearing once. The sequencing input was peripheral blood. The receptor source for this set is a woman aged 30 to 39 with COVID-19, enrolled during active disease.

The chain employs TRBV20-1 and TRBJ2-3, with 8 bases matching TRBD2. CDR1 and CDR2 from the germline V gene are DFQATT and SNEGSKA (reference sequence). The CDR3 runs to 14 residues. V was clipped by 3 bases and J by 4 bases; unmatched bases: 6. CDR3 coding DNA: TGCAGTGCTAGTCCCGCGGGAGGTTCAGATACGCAGTATTTT. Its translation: CSASPAGGSDTQYF.

The CDR3 protein is CACRQGSYNSPLHF. CDR3 nucleotides: TGTGCCTGTCGACAGGGGTCCTATAATTCACCCCTCCACTTT. The chain joins TRBV30 to TRBJ1-6; 8 nucleotides match TRBD1. This CDR3 spans 14 amino acids. The V segment lost 6 bases and the J segment 1 base; nucleotides outside the gene matches: 2. Per germline, CDR1 GTSNPN and CDR2 SVGIG (reference sequence).

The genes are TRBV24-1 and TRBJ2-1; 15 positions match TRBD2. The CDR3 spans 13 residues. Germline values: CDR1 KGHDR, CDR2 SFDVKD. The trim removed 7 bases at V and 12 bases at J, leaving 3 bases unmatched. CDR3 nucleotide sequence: TGTGCCACCAGCGGACTAGCGGGGGGGCGGCAGTTCTTC. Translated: CATSGLAGGRQFF.

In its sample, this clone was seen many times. CDR3 coding DNA: TGCAGCGTTGGATCACAGGGGGCCGATGAGCAGTTCTTC. This translates into CSVGSQGADEQFF. This rearrangement joins TRBV29-1 to TRBJ2-1, with 9 bases lining up with TRBD1. Trimming at V came to 4 bases and at J to 8 bases, leaving 6 bases not matched to a gene. Germline V lookup: CDR1 SQVTM, CDR2 ANQGSEA. The CDR3 is 13 amino acids.

The CDR3 coding sequence is TGTGCCAGCAGCTTGGAGGGGACAACTTTAGGCACGCAGTATTTT. Translating it yields CASSLEGTTLGTQYF. The chain couples TRBV5-5 to TRBJ2-3, with TRBD1 as a possible D gene (6 bases). The CDR3 is 15 amino acids. V shed 0 bases and J shed 9 bases, with 17 bases lying between them. Germline lookup yields CDR1 SGHKS and CDR2 YYEKEE (reference sequence).

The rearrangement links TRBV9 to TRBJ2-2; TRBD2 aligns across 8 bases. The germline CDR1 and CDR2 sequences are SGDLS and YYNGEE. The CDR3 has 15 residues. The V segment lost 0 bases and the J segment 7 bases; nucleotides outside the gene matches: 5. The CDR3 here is CASSVAGGPIGELFF. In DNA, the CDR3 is TGTGCCAGCAGCGTAGCGGGGGGGCCAATCGGGGAGCTGTTTTTT.

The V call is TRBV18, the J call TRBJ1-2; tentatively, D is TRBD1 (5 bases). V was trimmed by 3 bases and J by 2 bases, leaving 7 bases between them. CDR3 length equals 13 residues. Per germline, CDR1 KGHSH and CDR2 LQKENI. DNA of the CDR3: TGTGCCAGCTCACCGGACAACAACTATGGCTACACCTTC. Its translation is CASSPDNNYGYTF.

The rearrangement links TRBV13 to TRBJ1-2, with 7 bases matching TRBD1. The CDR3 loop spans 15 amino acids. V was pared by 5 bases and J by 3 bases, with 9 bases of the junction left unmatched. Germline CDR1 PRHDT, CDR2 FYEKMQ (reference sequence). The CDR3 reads CASSGGTDKDYGYTF. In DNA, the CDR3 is TGTGCCAGCAGCGGAGGGACAGATAAGGACTATGGCTACACCTTC. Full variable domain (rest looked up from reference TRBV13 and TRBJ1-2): AAGVIQSPRHLIKEKRETATLKCYPIPRHDTVYWYQQGPGQDPQFLISFYEKMQSDKGSIPDRFSAQQFSDYHSELNMSSLELGDSALYFCASSGGTDKDYGYTFGSGTRLTVV.

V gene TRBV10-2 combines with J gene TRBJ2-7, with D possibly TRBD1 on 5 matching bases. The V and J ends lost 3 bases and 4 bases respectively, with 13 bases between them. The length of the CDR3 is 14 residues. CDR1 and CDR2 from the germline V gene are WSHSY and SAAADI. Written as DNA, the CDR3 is TGCGCCAGCAGTGACGGGCAGGGTATTTACGAGCAGTACGTC. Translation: CASSDGQGIYEQYV.

CDR3 bases: TGTGCCAGTAGTTCCGTTAGGAGGACAGGGGGCAACACCGGGGAGCTGTTTTTT. Translation gives CASSSVRRTGGNTGELFF. This chain joins TRBV19 and TRBJ2-2; 11 nucleotides line up with TRBD1. Trimming removed 5 bases from V and 2 bases from J; junction bases left unmatched: 10. The V gene's germline CDR1 is LNHDA and CDR2 SQIVND (reference sequence). The CDR3 covers 18 residues.

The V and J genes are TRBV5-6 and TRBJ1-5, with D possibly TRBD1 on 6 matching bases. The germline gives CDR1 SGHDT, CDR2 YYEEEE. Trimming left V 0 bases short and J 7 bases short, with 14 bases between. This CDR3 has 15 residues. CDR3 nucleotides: TGTGCCAGCAGCTTGGCCACTGGGGGCTGGCAGCCCCAGCATTTT. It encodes CASSLATGGWQPQHF.

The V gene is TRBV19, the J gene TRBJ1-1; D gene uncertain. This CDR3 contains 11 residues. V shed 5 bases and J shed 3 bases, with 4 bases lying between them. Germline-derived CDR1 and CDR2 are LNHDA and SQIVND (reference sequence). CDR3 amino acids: CASSPDTEAFF. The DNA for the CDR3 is TGTGCCAGTAGTCCGGACACTGAAGCTTTCTTT.

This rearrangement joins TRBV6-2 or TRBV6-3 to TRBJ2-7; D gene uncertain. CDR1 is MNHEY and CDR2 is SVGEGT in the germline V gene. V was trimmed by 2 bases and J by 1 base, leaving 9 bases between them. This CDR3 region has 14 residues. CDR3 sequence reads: CASSYGTESYEQYF. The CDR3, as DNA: TGTGCCAGCAGTTACGGTACAGAATCCTACGAGCAGTACTTC.

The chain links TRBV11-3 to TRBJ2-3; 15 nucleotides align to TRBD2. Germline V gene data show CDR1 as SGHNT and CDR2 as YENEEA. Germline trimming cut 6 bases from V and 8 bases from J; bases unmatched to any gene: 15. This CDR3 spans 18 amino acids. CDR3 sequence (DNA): TGTGCCAGCAGTCGAAAAACAAGGACTAGCGGGGGGGCGGGTACGCAGTATTTT. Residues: CASSRKTRTSGGAGTQYF.

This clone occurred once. In DNA, the CDR3 is TGCGCCAGCAGCCAAGACTCCAGATTGGAGCAGTACTTC. Translating gives CASSQDSRLEQYF. This chain joins TRBV4-3 and TRBJ2-7, with D uncertain. The CDR3 runs 13 residues. V was shortened by 0 bases and J by 7 bases, with 10 bases between the two germline ends. Germline assignment: CDR1 LGHNA and CDR2 YSLEER.

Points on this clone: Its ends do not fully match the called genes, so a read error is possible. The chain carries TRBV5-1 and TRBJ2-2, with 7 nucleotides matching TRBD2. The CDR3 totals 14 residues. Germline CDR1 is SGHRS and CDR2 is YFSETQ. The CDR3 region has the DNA TGCGTCAGCAGGCGCGGGGGAGACACCGGGGAGCTGTTTTTT. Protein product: CVSRRGGDTGELFF.

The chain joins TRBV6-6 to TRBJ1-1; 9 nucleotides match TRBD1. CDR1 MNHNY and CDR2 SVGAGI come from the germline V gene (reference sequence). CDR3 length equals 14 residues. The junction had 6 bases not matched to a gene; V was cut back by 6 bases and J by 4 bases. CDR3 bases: TGTGCCAGCAGGCGCGGACAGGGGATCACTGAAGCTTTCTTT. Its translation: CASRRGQGITEAFF.

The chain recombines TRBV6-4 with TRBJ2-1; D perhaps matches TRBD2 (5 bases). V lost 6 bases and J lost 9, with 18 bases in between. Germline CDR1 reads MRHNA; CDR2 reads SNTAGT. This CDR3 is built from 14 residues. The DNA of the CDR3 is TGTGCCAGCAGCCCCAACCCCCCCGGGGTTGAGCAGTTCTTC. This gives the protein CASSPNPPGVEQFF.

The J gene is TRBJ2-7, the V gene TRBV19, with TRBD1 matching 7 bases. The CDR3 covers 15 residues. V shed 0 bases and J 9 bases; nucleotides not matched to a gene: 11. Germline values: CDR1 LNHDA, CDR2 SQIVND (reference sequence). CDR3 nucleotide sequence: TGTGCCAGTAGTATAGATCGAACAGGGGCAACCGGGCAGTACTTC. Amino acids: CASSIDRTGATGQYF.

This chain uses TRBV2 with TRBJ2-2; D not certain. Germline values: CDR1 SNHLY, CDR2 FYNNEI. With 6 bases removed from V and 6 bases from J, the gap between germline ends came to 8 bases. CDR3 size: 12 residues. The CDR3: CASRHVPGELFF. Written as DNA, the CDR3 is TGTGCCAGCAGACATGTTCCCGGGGAGCTGTTTTTT.

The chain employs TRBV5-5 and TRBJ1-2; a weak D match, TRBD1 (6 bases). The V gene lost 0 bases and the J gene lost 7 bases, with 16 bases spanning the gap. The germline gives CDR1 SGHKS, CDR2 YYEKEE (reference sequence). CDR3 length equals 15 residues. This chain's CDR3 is CASSLGGLAVFGYTF. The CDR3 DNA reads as TGTGCCAGCAGCTTGGGGGGGCTGGCAGTTTTTGGCTACACCTTC.

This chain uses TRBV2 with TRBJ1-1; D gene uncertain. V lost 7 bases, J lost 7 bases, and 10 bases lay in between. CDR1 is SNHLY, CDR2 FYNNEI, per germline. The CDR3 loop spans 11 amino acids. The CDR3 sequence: CASKTDYEAFF. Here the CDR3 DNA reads TGTGCCAGCAAAACGGACTATGAAGCTTTCTTT.

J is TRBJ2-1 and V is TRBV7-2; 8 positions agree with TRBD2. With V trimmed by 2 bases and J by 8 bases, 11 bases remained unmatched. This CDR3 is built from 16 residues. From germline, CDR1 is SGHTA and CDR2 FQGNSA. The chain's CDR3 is CASSLSGGSIDDEQFF. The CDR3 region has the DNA TGTGCCAGCAGCTTAAGCGGGGGATCTATCGACGATGAGCAGTTCTTC.

The CDR3 loop is CSVEEGAPQYF. CDR3 nucleotides: TGCAGCGTTGAAGAGGGGGCCCCGCAGTATTTT. The chain is built from TRBV29-1 and TRBJ2-3; tentative D call: TRBD1 (6 bases). The V gene's germline CDR1 is SQVTM and CDR2 ANQGSEA. Trimming shortened V by 0 bases and J by 10 bases, and 8 bases separated the two germline ends. The CDR3 runs to 11 residues.

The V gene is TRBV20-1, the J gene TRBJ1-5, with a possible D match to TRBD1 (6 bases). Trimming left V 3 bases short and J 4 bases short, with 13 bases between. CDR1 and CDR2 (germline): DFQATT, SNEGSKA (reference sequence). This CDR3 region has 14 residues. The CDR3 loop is CSASGGFPNQPQHF. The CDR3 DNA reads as TGCAGTGCTAGTGGGGGCTTTCCAAATCAGCCCCAGCATTTT.